The clone carrying this T cell receptor (beta chain) was recorded a few times. The antigen is undetermined. This sample is part of a study of cytomegalovirus exposure and HLA in healthy donors. The PCR used 60 Vbeta and 13 Jbeta primers. Profiled with immunoSEQ multiplex PCR; TCRdb holds only in-frame clones, not every one. The table includes 250,000 to 350,000 clones, around two thirds detected once. Study-wide points: Most CMV-associated TCR beta chains were later found to appear HLA-restricted. Researchers reportedly found TCR beta sequences accurately predicted most subjects' HLA-A and HLA-B alleles. The study flagged 150 to 200 TCR beta chains as cytomegalovirus-associated.

Trimming pared 7 bases from V and 4 bases from J, leaving 16 bases between. The CDR3 consists of 14 residues. Germline assignment: CDR1 LNHDA and CDR2 SQIVND (reference sequence). The source is a female donor in good health and CMV-seronegative. Sample: PBMCs. The chain couples TRBV19 to TRBJ1-1; D remains ambiguous. CDR3 nucleotide sequence: TGTGCCAGTAACATCGGGGTGAGGGTCACTGAAGCTTTCTTT. Translated: CASNIGVRVTEAFF.